This TCR beta chain emerged from a study of T cell changes during pregnancy in multiple sclerosis (dated by TCRdb to between 2019 and 2020). At the level of the whole study: Changes in the T cell repertoire over the course of pregnancy were examined in this study in women with multiple sclerosis.

From its cysteine to its phenylalanine, the CDR3 spans 12 amino acids. Solely the CDR3 DNA is kept, with 36 bases framed from the first base. CDR1 and CDR2 were assigned from the germline V gene (reference sequence) as PRHDT and FYEKMQ. Trimming costs V 5 bases and J 7 bases, and their ends lie 11 bases apart. Library generation was performed with the immunoSEQ multiplex PCR assay. Not all clones reach the TCRdb copy of this immuneACCESS table, which keeps in-frame sequences only. Checked studies attribute under half of the gap to unresolved V genes and leave the rest unexplained. Recorded for this sample are 44,000 or so clones; roughly 90% of them occurred a single time. Together, the top ten hold 1.5% of the sample. Worth noting for this clone: Its antigen is still unknown. Per-base quality was not reported, and no clone a single base away is much larger than it.

This receptor was identified in a female donor in good health, enrolled as a control in a pregnancy study. Sequences were derived from peripheral blood, sampled in the first trimester of pregnancy. The chain is made from TRBV13 and TRBJ1-1; the D gene lacks a confident call. The DNA is TGTGCCAGCAGCACCCCTTTACATGAAGCTTTCTTT. The resulting protein is CASSTPLHEAFF.